The 25 T cell receptor beta chains listed next were all sequenced from one sample in a study of T-cell memory formation after mild COVID-19 (dated by TCRdb to about 2021). The library was prepared using 5' RACE. Data came from an Illumina NovaSeq 6000. TCRdb took the public reads, trimmed them with fastp at Q25, ran MiXCR for clone calling and kept in-frame beta chains. Entries are consolidated by CDR3 protein sequence, retaining the most common genes and DNA. The table for this sample lists more than 25,000 distinct CDR3 sequences; just under 7.5% of them were counted only once. The ten largest clones capture 13% to 15% of the sample. Input material: PBMCs or a T cell subset sorted from them (not recorded which). Every receptor here comes from an adult woman who had mild COVID-19 (a few samples of this study predate the infection). The sample titles of this study are shuffled in the database, so cell type and time point are left out; the donor was told from shared clones.

This clonotype appeared many times. The chain has TRBV11-2 and TRBJ2-1; TRBD2 matches 10 bases. After removal of 5 bases from V and 9 bases from J, the junction contained 4 bases not matched to a gene. Per germline, CDR1 SGHAT and CDR2 FQNNGV. The CDR3 runs to 13 residues. Written as DNA, the CDR3 is TGTGCCAGCAGCACCATAGCGGGAGGTGAGCAGTTCTTC. Amino acid sequence: CASSTIAGGEQFF. Full variable domain (outside the CDR3, taken from reference TRBV11-2 and TRBJ2-1): EAGVAQSPRYKIIEKRQSVAFWCNPISGHATLYWYQQILGQGPKLLIQFQNNGVVDDSQLPKDRFSAERLKGVDSTLKIQPAKLEDSAVYLCASSTIAGGEQFFGPGTRLTVL.

This clonotype came up many times. The V call is TRBV25-1, the J call TRBJ1-2; D is unresolved. CDR3 size: 13 residues. Trimming took 0 bases from V and 6 from J, leaving 8 bases between them. CDR1 and CDR2 from the germline V gene are MGHDK and SYGVNS. CDR3 nucleotide sequence: TGTGCCAGCAGTGAATATAGGGATAATGGCTACACCTTC. Residues: CASSEYRDNGYTF.

In this sample, this clonotype turned up many times. The chain employs TRBV11-2 and TRBJ1-1, with 7 bases that match TRBD1. There are 21 residues in the CDR3. From germline, CDR1 is SGHAT and CDR2 FQNNGV. V gave up 4 bases and J gave up 9 bases; unmatched junction bases: 32. The CDR3 region has the DNA TGTGCCAGCAGCTCCCACAAACAGGGGTTCAAAACTGGGGGCCCACCTGGGAAAGCTTTCTTT. This gives the protein CASSSHKQGFKTGGPPGKAFF.

This clonotype was counted ten times or more. This chain links TRBV25-1 with TRBJ2-2; the D gene is possibly TRBD1 (5 bases). The CDR3 extends over 16 amino acids. Trimming shortened V by 4 bases and J by 6 bases, and 18 bases separated the two germline ends. CDR1 is MGHDK, CDR2 SYGVNS, per germline. This chain's CDR3 is CASSAGPDVWSGELFF. CDR3 sequence (DNA): TGTGCCAGCAGTGCAGGGCCCGACGTTTGGTCCGGGGAGCTGTTTTTT.

This clonotype was observed at least ten times. V and J are TRBV25-1 and TRBJ2-2, with D possibly matching TRBD2 (7 bases). CDR3 size: 16 residues. Germline V CDR1 and CDR2: MGHDK, SYGVNS. Deletions cut 3 bases from V and 6 bases from J, with 17 bases between. CDR3 loop: CASSEGAGDLPGELFF. Written as DNA, the CDR3 is TGTGCCAGCAGTGAGGGGGCGGGGGACCTCCCCGGGGAGCTGTTTTTT.

This clonotype was counted ten times or more. The rearrangement joins TRBV7-2 to TRBJ2-3, with D possibly matching TRBD1 (5 bases). The V and J ends lost 8 bases and 0 bases respectively, with 15 bases between them. The length of the CDR3 is 15 residues. The germline V gene has CDR1 SGHTA and CDR2 FQGNSA. The CDR3 loop is CASGASYSSTDTQYF. The DNA for the CDR3 is TGTGCCAGCGGGGCTTCGTACTCTAGCACAGATACGCAGTATTTT.

This clonotype showed up many times. The chain couples TRBV7-9 to TRBJ2-2; D not resolved. V lost 9 bases and J 3 bases, leaving 11 bases between the germline ends. The CDR3 runs 13 residues. The germline V gene has CDR1 SEHNR and CDR2 FQNEAQ (reference sequence). The CDR3 DNA reads as TGTGCCAGTCCCCAAAGAGACACCGGGGAGCTGTTTTTT. Its protein product is CASPQRDTGELFF.

In this sample, this clonotype turned up many times. This chain joins TRBV4-1 and TRBJ1-1; D gene uncertain. V lost 0 bases to trimming and J lost 1 base, with 12 bases between them. CDR3 size: 16 residues. Germline lookup yields CDR1 MGHRA and CDR2 YSYEKL. The CDR3 loop reads CASSQDGPWANTEAFF. DNA for the CDR3: TGCGCCAGCAGCCAAGATGGCCCCTGGGCGAACACTGAAGCTTTCTTT.

Many counts were recorded for this clonotype. The rearrangement links TRBV12-3 or TRBV12-4 to TRBJ1-1; perhaps TRBD1 as D (6 bases). The CDR3 has 15 amino acids. V lost 5 bases to trimming and J lost 2 bases, with 15 bases between them. The CDR3: CASSPRQAPNTEAFF. CDR3 in DNA: TGTGCCAGCAGTCCTAGACAGGCCCCCAACACTGAAGCTTTCTTT.

This clonotype was seen many times. The J gene is TRBJ2-1, the V gene TRBV29-1; tentative D call: TRBD2 (6 bases). The V end was cut by 6 bases, the J end by 1 base, with 16 bases between. The CDR3 is made up of 15 amino acids. Germline CDR1 is SQVTM and CDR2 is ANQGSEA. The CDR3 protein is CSVVRQGGSYNEQFF. In DNA form, the CDR3 reads TGCAGCGTCGTGAGACAAGGAGGGTCCTACAATGAGCAGTTCTTC.

The chain joins TRBV11-2 to TRBJ1-3; D ambiguous. V gave up 4 bases and J gave up 2 bases, with 12 bases separating them. CDR1 and CDR2 (germline): SGHAT, FQNNGV. The CDR3 is 15 amino acids. The CDR3 reads CASSYGQAAGNTIYF. As DNA, the CDR3 is TGTGCCAGCAGCTACGGCCAAGCGGCTGGAAACACCATATATTTT. Full variable domain (missing parts from reference TRBV11-2 and TRBJ1-3): EAGVAQSPRYKIIEKRQSVAFWCNPISGHATLYWYQQILGQGPKLLIQFQNNGVVDDSQLPKDRFSAERLKGVDSTLKIQPAKLEDSAVYLCASSYGQAAGNTIYFGEGSWLTVV.

This clonotype was observed many times. This rearrangement joins TRBV29-1 to TRBJ1-5; D is undetermined. V was cut by 1 base and J by 8 bases, with 15 bases left in between. The CDR3 runs to 14 residues. CDR1 is SQVTM, CDR2 ANQGSEA, per germline. CDR3 coding DNA: TGCAGCGTTGAAGGGGAAGCAACTGGGGAGCCCCAGCATTTT. As protein: CSVEGEATGEPQHF.

This clonotype was counted ten times or more. The chain links TRBV25-1 to TRBJ2-3; 9 bases are a match to TRBD2. The V segment lost 3 bases and the J segment 0 bases; nucleotides outside the gene matches: 19. The CDR3 totals 21 residues. The germline V gene encodes CDR1 MGHDK and CDR2 SYGVNS. The DNA for the CDR3 is TGTGCCAGCAGTGAGGGCCGGACTCGGGGAGGACTAGCGACAAGCACAGATACGCAGTATTTT. It translates to CASSEGRTRGGLATSTDTQYF.

This clonotype has at least ten counts. The V call is TRBV7-2, the J call TRBJ1-5; D ambiguous. The CDR3 totals 12 residues. Per germline, CDR1 SGHTA and CDR2 FQGNSA. V was pared by 4 bases and J by 6 bases, with 7 bases between. CDR3 amino acids: CASSWAGQPQHF. The CDR3 DNA is TGTGCCAGCAGCTGGGCCGGTCAGCCCCAGCATTTT.

The V call is TRBV6-2 or TRBV6-3, the J call TRBJ2-5, with 9 bases matching TRBD1. Germline V gene lookup returns CDR1 MNHEY and CDR2 SVGEGT. The V and J ends lost 5 bases and 4 bases, in that order; junction bases with no gene match: 8. CDR3 size: 15 residues. The CDR3 DNA sequence: TGTGCCAGCAGTGCGGGACAGGGAGATTCAGAGACCCAGTACTTC. Translating it yields CASSAGQGDSETQYF.

This clonotype showed up many times. The chain links TRBV11-2 to TRBJ2-3; 9 bases map to TRBD2. The CDR3 consists of 16 residues. Germline V lookup: CDR1 SGHAT, CDR2 FQNNGV. The junction had 8 bases not matched to a gene; V was cut back by 0 bases and J by 7 bases. The CDR3 loop reads CASSLDLAGGQNTQYF. The DNA of the CDR3 is TGTGCCAGCAGCTTAGATCTCGCGGGGGGGCAAAATACGCAGTATTTT.

This clonotype is medium-sized in the sample. This chain uses TRBV7-6 with TRBJ2-2, with 15 bases identical to TRBD2. The CDR3 totals 17 residues. Germline V gene lookup returns CDR1 SGHVS and CDR2 FNYEAQ. The V segment lost 5 bases and the J segment 7 bases; nucleotides outside the gene matches: 8. CDR3 DNA: TGTGCCAGCAGCACCGGACTAGCGGGGGGGCCAAACGGGGAGCTGTTTTTT. This translates into CASSTGLAGGPNGELFF.

This clonotype was seen ten or more times. This chain links TRBV9 with TRBJ2-1, with TRBD2 identical over 8 bases. The J segment lost 4 bases and the V segment lost 0 bases, leaving 3 bases of the junction unmatched. Germline V lookup: CDR1 SGDLS, CDR2 YYNGEE. The CDR3 loop spans 15 amino acids. The CDR3 loop is CASSVEAGEYNEQFF. DNA of the CDR3: TGTGCCAGCAGCGTAGAAGCGGGAGAGTACAATGAGCAGTTCTTC.

This clonotype was observed at least ten times. The rearrangement links TRBV20-1 to TRBJ1-1; 7 nucleotides align to TRBD1. The ends lost 8 bases at V and 0 bases at J; junction bases unmatched: 3. In germline, CDR1 is DFQATT, CDR2 SNEGSKA (reference sequence). The CDR3 length is 12 residues. The CDR3 DNA is TGCAGTCCGACAGGGATGAACACTGAAGCTTTCTTT. Encoded protein: CSPTGMNTEAFF.

Many counts were recorded for this clonotype. The chain carries TRBV11-2 and TRBJ2-1, with D tentatively TRBD1 or TRBD2 (6 bases each). Germline V lookup: CDR1 SGHAT, CDR2 FQNNGV. The CDR3 is made up of 16 amino acids. V lost 1 base and J lost 8, with 18 bases in between. The CDR3 loop is CASSLVLGGPIYEQFF. The DNA for the CDR3 is TGTGCCAGCAGCTTAGTGCTGGGGGGCCCAATTTATGAGCAGTTCTTC.

There are many counts of this clonotype. J is TRBJ1-4 and V is TRBV4-1; D is uncertain. Trimming stripped 1 base from V and 3 bases from J, with 9 bases between. Germline V gene sequence: CDR1 MGHRA, CDR2 YSYEKL. The CDR3 length is 15 residues. The CDR3 sequence is CASSQVPGPNEKLFF. The DNA of the CDR3 is TGCGCCAGCAGCCAAGTACCTGGGCCTAATGAAAAACTGTTTTTT.

This clonotype was counted many times. The J gene is TRBJ2-2, the V gene TRBV20-1; 8 bases are a match to TRBD2. Trimming took 6 bases from V and 7 from J; bases not matched to a gene: 13. The germline V gene has CDR1 DFQATT and CDR2 SNEGSKA (reference sequence). This CDR3 region has 15 residues. CDR3 in amino acids: CSATPGRAKGGELFF. In DNA, the CDR3 is TGCAGTGCGACCCCCGGGAGGGCCAAGGGCGGGGAGCTGTTTTTT.

This clonotype has at least ten counts. The chain is built from TRBV7-2 and TRBJ2-3; D may match TRBD1 or TRBD2 (5 bases each). CDR3 length: 15 amino acids. CDR1 is SGHTA, CDR2 FQGNSA, per germline. The ends were cut back, 6 bases at V and 1 base at J, with 14 bases in the middle. CDR3 DNA sequence: TGTGCCAGCAGTCCGGGGCCCAAGGGCACAGATACGCAGTATTTT. Its protein product is CASSPGPKGTDTQYF.

This clonotype appeared many times. The CDR3 DNA sequence: TGTGCCAGCAGTTTACCGGGGACCGAGAGGGAAAAACTGTTTTTT. Amino acids: CASSLPGTEREKLFF. The chain employs TRBV28 and TRBJ1-4; a possible D gene is TRBD1 (5 bases). Trimming took 2 bases from V and 8 from J, leaving 15 bases between them. The CDR3 covers 15 residues. CDR1 and CDR2 from the germline V gene are MDHEN and SYDVKM.

There are many counts of this clonotype. V is TRBV20-1 and J is TRBJ2-1; no clear D gene. Trimming shortened V by 0 bases and J by 5 bases, and 11 bases separated the two germline ends. Germline CDR1 reads DFQATT; CDR2 reads SNEGSKA (reference sequence). This CDR3 spans 14 amino acids. CDR3 protein: CSARDASGHNEQFF. The CDR3 DNA reads as TGCAGTGCTAGAGATGCATCAGGCCACAATGAGCAGTTCTTC.